The clone carrying this TCR beta chain appeared a few times. The V gene's germline CDR1 is LGHNA and CDR2 YNFKEQ. CDR3 length: 16 residues. Trimming removed 1 base from V and 0 bases from J; junction bases left unmatched: 3. The record originates from a study of blood T cells in healthy people across ages. A second PCR, run for about 6 to 12 cycles, used a sample-barcoded 5' primer plus a J-beta primer mix. TCRdb redid the calling of the 5' RACE reads with MiXCR, one entry per CDR3 protein. Among around 940,000 distinct CDR3 sequences listed, about 53% were seen once. Sequenced: blood. This chain connects TRBV4-2 to TRBJ2-3, with 8 bases aligning to TRBD2. The TCR comes from a woman aged 55-75 years in good health. The CDR3 DNA follows: TGTGCCAGCAGCCAAGGGGGGACTAGGAGCACAGATACGCAGTATTTT. Translating it yields CASSQGGTRSTDTQYF.